This T cell receptor (beta chain) was sequenced in a study of blood T cell repertoires in COVID-19. This CDR3 has 13 amino acids. V lost 2 bases and J 0 bases, leaving 6 bases between the germline ends. Germline loops: CDR1 GTSNPN, CDR2 SVGIG (reference sequence). Methods used by the authors: Amplifying reference gene primers gave estimates of nucleated cell counts. Profiling relied on immunoSEQ multiplex PCR, and the TCRdb table lists in-frame clones only, not all of them. The V and J calls and clone size were taken over from that table, and D and trimming were inferred from the DNA. The sample records just under 60,000 clones, 78% being singletons.

Sequencing used peripheral blood. The origin of this receptor is a man older than 75 with acute or convalescent COVID-19. This rearrangement joins TRBV30 to TRBJ2-3; D gene ambiguous. The CDR3 DNA reads TGTGCCTGGAGTCAATTTAGCACAGATACGCAGTATTTT. Amino acids: CAWSQFSTDTQYF.